The 20 T cell receptor beta chains listed next were all sequenced from one sample in a study of cytomegalovirus exposure and HLA in healthy donors. A multiplex PCR was run with 60 Vbeta primers and 13 Jbeta primers. Clones were sequenced by immunoSEQ multiplex PCR, and TCRdb holds only the in-frame ones, with some missing. The sample holds around 200,000 clones, approximately 70% seen once. Sequences were obtained from PBMCs. The source of these receptors is a man aged 35-49 years in good health and CMV-seropositive.

V usage is TRBV4-1 and J usage is TRBJ2-2, with 9 nucleotides matching TRBD1. Germline CDR1 and CDR2: MGHRA and YSYEKL. The CDR3 covers 16 residues. The J segment lost 1 base and the V segment lost 2 bases, leaving 2 bases of the junction unmatched. This chain's CDR3 is CASSQMDRGNTGELFF. In nucleotides, the CDR3 is TGCGCCAGCAGCCAAATGGACAGGGGGAACACCGGGGAGCTGTTTTTT.

This clone was recorded once. This chain joins TRBV2 and TRBJ2-1; 8 bases line up with TRBD1. This CDR3 is built from 15 residues. V was pared by 1 base and J by 4 bases, with 3 bases of the junction left unmatched. Germline V gene data show CDR1 as SNHLY and CDR2 as FYNNEI. CDR3 in DNA: TGTGCCAGCAGTGAAGGCAGGGGGCTGTACAATGAGCAGTTCTTC. Its translation is CASSEGRGLYNEQFF.

Only a few counts were recorded for this clone. The V gene is TRBV6-5, the J gene TRBJ2-7; tentatively, D is TRBD1 (6 bases). The CDR3 runs to 15 residues. The germline gives CDR1 MNHEY, CDR2 SVGAGI. Trimming removed 0 bases at V and 7 bases at J, with 16 bases between. The CDR3 loop reads CASSYSTGASGEQYF. The DNA for the CDR3 is TGTGCCAGCAGTTACTCGACAGGCGCCTCCGGGGAGCAGTACTTC.

V gene TRBV5-1 combines with J gene TRBJ2-4; 7 bases agree with TRBD1. The CDR3 has 13 residues. CDR1 is SGHRS and CDR2 is YFSETQ in the germline V gene. The V segment lost 4 bases and the J segment 8 bases; nucleotides outside the gene matches: 6. CDR3 in amino acids: CASSPGQEYIQYF. CDR3 DNA: TGCGCCAGCAGCCCCGGACAGGAGTACATTCAGTACTTC.

The rearrangement joins TRBV9 to TRBJ1-1, with D possibly being TRBD1 (6 bases). V dropped 0 bases and J dropped 5 bases, with 14 bases sitting between them. The germline V gene has CDR1 SGDLS and CDR2 YYNGEE. The CDR3 totals 15 residues. CDR3 residues: CASSVGPERGTEAFF. In nucleotides, the CDR3 is TGTGCCAGCAGCGTAGGGCCCGAAAGGGGGACTGAAGCTTTCTTT.

For the CDR3, the DNA is TGTGCCAGTACGAACCGTAGGTCAGAGGGGACCCAGTACTTC. Residues: CASTNRRSEGTQYF. The chain combines TRBV19 with TRBJ2-5; D possibly corresponds to TRBD2 (5 bases). The CDR3 extends over 14 amino acids. Germline V gene data show CDR1 as LNHDA and CDR2 as SQIVND (reference sequence). The V and J ends lost 7 bases and 7 bases respectively, with 19 bases between them.

J is TRBJ1-6 and V is TRBV7-9, with D possibly being TRBD1 (5 bases). In germline, CDR1 is SEHNR, CDR2 FQNEAQ (reference sequence). This CDR3 has 15 amino acids. The V and J ends lost 0 bases and 7 bases respectively, with 10 bases between them. This chain's CDR3 is CASSLAAGINSPLHF. In nucleotides, the CDR3 is TGTGCCAGCAGCTTAGCGGCAGGGATAAATTCACCCCTCCACTTT.

The genes are TRBV19 and TRBJ1-6; TRBD1 aligns across 8 bases. The CDR3 runs to 14 residues. The germline V gene encodes CDR1 LNHDA and CDR2 SQIVND (reference sequence). With 8 bases clipped from V and 9 bases from J, the junction kept 9 bases outside the gene matches. The CDR3 here is CASSLGQGISPLHF. The CDR3 DNA is TGTGCCAGTTCCCTTGGACAGGGAATTTCACCCCTCCACTTT.

V gene TRBV7-9 combines with J gene TRBJ2-3, with D possibly TRBD2 on 6 matching bases. The germline V and J ends were trimmed by 11 bases and 1 base, with 16 bases remaining between them. The CDR3 is made up of 14 amino acids. CDR1 and CDR2 from the germline V gene are SEHNR and FQNEAQ (reference sequence). The CDR3 loop is CASSGQGGTDTQYF. The CDR3 DNA sequence: TGTGCCTCGAGCGGGCAGGGTGGCACAGATACGCAGTATTTT. Variable domain in full (rest from reference TRBV7-9 and TRBJ2-3): DTGVSQNPRHKITKRGQNVTFRCDPISEHNRLYWYRQTLGQGPEFLTYFQNEAQLEKSRLLSDRFSAERPKGSFSTLEIQRTEQGDSAMYLCASSGQGGTDTQYFGPGTRLTVL.

The chain joins TRBV5-1 to TRBJ1-2; tentative D call: TRBD1 (6 bases). CDR1 is SGHRS and CDR2 is YFSETQ in the germline V gene. The V gene lost 8 bases and the J gene lost 2 bases, with 16 bases spanning the gap. The CDR3 consists of 14 residues. This CDR3 is CASRGAILNYGYTF. CDR3 in DNA: TGCGCCAGTCGGGGGGCCATACTCAACTATGGCTACACCTTC.

This clone was observed once. The rearrangement links TRBV5-4 to TRBJ1-3; no clear D gene. V lost 4 bases and J lost 3, with 14 bases in between. The CDR3 totals 15 residues. Germline assignment: CDR1 SGHNT and CDR2 YYREEE (reference sequence). Here the CDR3 DNA reads TGTGCCAGCAGCCTGGGAGGGCTCGGTGGAAACACCATATATTTT. This encodes CASSLGGLGGNTIYF. The full variable domain, with the rest looked up from reference TRBV5-4 and TRBJ1-3, is ETGVTQSPTHLIKTRGQQVTLRCSSQSGHNTVSWYQQALGQGPQFIFQYYREEENGRGNFPPRFSGLQFPNYSSELNVNALELDDSALYLCASSLGGLGGNTIYFGEGSWLTVV.

The genes are TRBV6-1 and TRBJ2-7, with a possible D match to TRBD2 (5 bases). This CDR3 comprises 15 residues. CDR1 and CDR2 (germline): MNHNS, SASEGT. V lost 5 bases, J lost 6 bases, and 20 bases lay in between. CDR3 sequence: CASSQRGSLSSEQYF. The CDR3 region has the DNA TGTGCCAGCAGTCAACGAGGGTCACTCAGCTCCGAGCAGTACTTC.

This rearrangement joins TRBV27 to TRBJ1-1; TRBD1 agrees at 7 bases. The CDR3 runs 16 residues. Losses at the gene ends were 5 bases for V and 2 bases for J; bases not matched to a gene: 11. Germline lookup yields CDR1 MNHEY and CDR2 SMNVEV (reference sequence). The CDR3 DNA is TGTGCCAGCAGTCACATACAGGGGATCGGAAACACTGAAGCTTTCTTT. It is translated as CASSHIQGIGNTEAFF.

The rearrangement joins TRBV25-1 to TRBJ1-1, with D unclear. This CDR3 spans 13 amino acids. V was cut by 7 bases and J by 4 bases, with 13 bases left in between. The germline V gene has CDR1 MGHDK and CDR2 SYGVNS. The DNA for the CDR3 is TGTGCCAGCACCGGTGCGGTTGGCACTGAAGCTTTCTTT. As protein: CASTGAVGTEAFF.

The chain carries TRBV2 and TRBJ1-1, with TRBD1 matching over 11 bases. This CDR3 has 15 residues. CDR1 and CDR2 from the germline V gene are SNHLY and FYNNEI. The junction had 8 bases not matched to a gene; V was cut back by 6 bases and J by 5 bases. CDR3 nucleotides: TGTGCCAGCAGCGATAGGGACAGGGGGATGACTGAAGCTTTCTTT. Amino acid sequence: CASSDRDRGMTEAFF.

This clone was counted between two and nine times. The chain recombines TRBV19 with TRBJ1-5; D may be TRBD1 (5 bases). Germline CDR1 LNHDA, CDR2 SQIVND (reference sequence). The CDR3 is made up of 14 amino acids. With 4 bases removed from V and 7 bases from J, the gap between germline ends came to 14 bases. CDR3 DNA sequence: TGTGCCAGTAGTACCCTAAACCAGGGCCAGCCCCAGCATTTT. Its translation: CASSTLNQGQPQHF.

The V gene is TRBV28, the J gene TRBJ2-1; 8 bases match TRBD1. Germline V gene data show CDR1 as MDHEN and CDR2 as SYDVKM. The CDR3 spans 15 residues. Unmatched junction bases numbered 7, after V lost 2 bases and J lost 7 bases. CDR3 sequence: CASSLTSGGRNEQFF. The DNA of the CDR3 is TGTGCCAGCAGTTTAACGTCAGGGGGCCGTAATGAGCAGTTCTTC. The entire variable domain, with the rest obtained from reference TRBV28 and TRBJ2-1, is as follows: DVKVTQSSRYLVKRTGEKVFLECVQDMDHENMFWYRQDPGLGLRLIYFSYDVKMKEKGDIPEGYSVSREKKERFSLILESASTNQTSMYLCASSLTSGGRNEQFFGPGTRLTVL.

This clone was detected only once. The chain is built from TRBV13 and TRBJ2-7; 10 bases align to TRBD1. The CDR3 sequence is 14 residues long. V lost 5 bases to trimming and J lost 6 bases; unmatched junction nucleotides: 7. Looked up from germline, CDR1 is PRHDT and CDR2 is FYEKMQ (reference sequence). The CDR3 nucleotides read TGTGCCAGCAGCGTTGGACAGGGGGTAGGCGAGCAGTACTTC. It is translated as CASSVGQGVGEQYF.

The chain combines TRBV5-1 with TRBJ1-1; a possible D gene is TRBD1 (5 bases). Germline V CDR1 and CDR2: SGHRS, YFSETQ. The V end lost 5 bases, the J end lost 0 bases, and 11 bases lay between the germline ends. This CDR3 contains 14 residues. As DNA, the CDR3 is TGCGCCAGCAGATTCGACAGTTTGAACACTGAAGCTTTCTTT. This translates into CASRFDSLNTEAFF.

The V call is TRBV7-2, the J call TRBJ1-1, with 7 bases lining up with TRBD1. V shed 5 bases and J 3 bases; nucleotides not matched to a gene: 9. The CDR3 extends over 15 amino acids. Germline values: CDR1 SGHTA, CDR2 FQGNSA. CDR3 amino acids: CASSPQGRTDTEAFF. The CDR3 nucleotides are TGTGCCAGCAGCCCACAGGGGAGGACCGACACTGAAGCTTTCTTT.